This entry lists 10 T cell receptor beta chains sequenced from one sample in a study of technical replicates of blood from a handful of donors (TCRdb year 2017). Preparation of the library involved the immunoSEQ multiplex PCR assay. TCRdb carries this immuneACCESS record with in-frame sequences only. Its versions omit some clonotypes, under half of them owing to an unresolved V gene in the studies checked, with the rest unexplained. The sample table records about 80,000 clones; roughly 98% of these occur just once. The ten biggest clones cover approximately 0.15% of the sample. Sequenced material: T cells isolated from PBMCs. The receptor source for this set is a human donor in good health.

The CDR3 sequence: CASSPLGRWDRRPGELFF. In DNA form, the CDR3 reads TGTGCCAGCAGCCCTTTAGGACGTTGGGACAGGCGCCCTGGGGAGCTGTTTTTT. The V gene is TRBV28, the J gene TRBJ2-2, with 8 positions matching TRBD1. Germline V lookup: CDR1 MDHEN, CDR2 SYDVKM. This CDR3 has 18 amino acids. Unmatched junction bases numbered 20, after V lost 6 bases and J lost 8 bases.

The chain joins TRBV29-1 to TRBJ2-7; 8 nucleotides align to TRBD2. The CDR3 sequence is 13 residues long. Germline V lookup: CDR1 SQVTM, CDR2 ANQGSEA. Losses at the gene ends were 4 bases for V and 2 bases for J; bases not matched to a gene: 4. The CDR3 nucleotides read TGCAGCGTTGGCGGGAGGTTAACCTACGAGCAGTACTTC. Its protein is CSVGGRLTYEQYF.

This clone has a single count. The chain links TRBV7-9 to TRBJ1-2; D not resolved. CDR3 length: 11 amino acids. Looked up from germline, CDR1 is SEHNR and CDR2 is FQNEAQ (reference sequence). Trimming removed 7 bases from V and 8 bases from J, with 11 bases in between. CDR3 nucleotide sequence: TGTGCCAGCAATCCTGGAGGAGGCTACACCTTC. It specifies CASNPGGGYTF.

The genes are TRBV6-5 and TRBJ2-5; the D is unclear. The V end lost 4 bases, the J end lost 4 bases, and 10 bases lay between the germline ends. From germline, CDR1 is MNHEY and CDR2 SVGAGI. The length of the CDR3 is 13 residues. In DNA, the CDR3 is TGTGCCAGCAGTTCTGGCAGATTAGAGACCCAGTACTTC. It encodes CASSSGRLETQYF.

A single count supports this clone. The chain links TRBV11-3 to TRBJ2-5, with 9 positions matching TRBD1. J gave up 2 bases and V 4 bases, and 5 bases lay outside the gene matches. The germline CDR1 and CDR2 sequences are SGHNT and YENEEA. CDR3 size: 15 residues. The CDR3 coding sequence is TGTGCCAGCAGCTGGAGGACAGGGGCACAAGAGACCCAGTACTTC. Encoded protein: CASSWRTGAQETQYF.

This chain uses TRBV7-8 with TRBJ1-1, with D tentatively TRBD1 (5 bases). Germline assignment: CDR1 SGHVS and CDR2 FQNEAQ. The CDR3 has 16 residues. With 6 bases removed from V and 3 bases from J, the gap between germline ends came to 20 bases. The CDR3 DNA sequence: TGTGCCAGCAGAAGTAGTTGGGGGGAAAGGGACACTGAAGCTTTCTTT. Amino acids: CASRSSWGERDTEAFF.

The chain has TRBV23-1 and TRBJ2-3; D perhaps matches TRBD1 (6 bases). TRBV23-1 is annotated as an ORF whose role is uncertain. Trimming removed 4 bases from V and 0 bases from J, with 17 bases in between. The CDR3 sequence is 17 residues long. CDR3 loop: CASSPTGWAHSTDTQYF. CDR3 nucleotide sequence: TGCGCCAGCAGTCCAACAGGGTGGGCTCATAGCACAGATACGCAGTATTTT.

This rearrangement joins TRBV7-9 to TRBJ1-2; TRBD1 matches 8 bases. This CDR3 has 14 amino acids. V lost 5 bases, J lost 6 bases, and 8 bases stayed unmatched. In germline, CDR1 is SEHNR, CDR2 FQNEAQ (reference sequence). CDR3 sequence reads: CASSRGQGVDGYTF. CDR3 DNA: TGTGCCAGCAGCCGTGGACAGGGAGTGGATGGCTACACCTTC.

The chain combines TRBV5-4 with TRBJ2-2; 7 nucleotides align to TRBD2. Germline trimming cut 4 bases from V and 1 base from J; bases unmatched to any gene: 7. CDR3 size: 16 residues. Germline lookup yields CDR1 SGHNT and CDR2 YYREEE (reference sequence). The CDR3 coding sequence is TGTGCCAGCAGCGGATACGCTAGCGGGAACACCGGGGAGCTGTTTTTT. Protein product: CASSGYASGNTGELFF.

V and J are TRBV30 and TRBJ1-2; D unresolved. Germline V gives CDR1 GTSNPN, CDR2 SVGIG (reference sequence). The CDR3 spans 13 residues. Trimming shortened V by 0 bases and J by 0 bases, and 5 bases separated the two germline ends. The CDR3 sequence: CAWSVTANYGYTF. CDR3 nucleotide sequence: TGTGCCTGGAGTGTAACGGCTAACTATGGCTACACCTTC.